This entry lists 13 T cell receptor beta chains sequenced from one sample in a study of cytomegalovirus exposure and HLA in healthy donors. Only in-frame clones appear in the TCRdb table, and some are missing; sequencing was by immunoSEQ multiplex PCR. The sample has 110,000 to 150,000 clones, nearly 90% seen once. Sequencing was done on a sample of PBMCs. These receptors were obtained from a woman between 18 and 29 years old in good health and CMV-seropositive.

This sequence joins TRBV9 and TRBJ2-2; the D gene is possibly TRBD2 (6 bases). Trimming pared 4 bases from V and 4 bases from J, leaving 20 bases between. Per the germline V gene, CDR1 is SGDLS and CDR2 is YYNGEE. CDR3 size: 17 residues. CDR3 region: CASSPAGGARGTGELFF. The CDR3 bases are TGTGCCAGCAGCCCGGCGGGCGGGGCCCGGGGCACCGGGGAGCTGTTTTTT.

This chain joins TRBV29-1 and TRBJ1-1; the D gene is possibly TRBD1 (5 bases). The germline V gene encodes CDR1 SQVTM and CDR2 ANQGSEA. V was clipped by 6 bases and J by 5 bases, with 16 bases between them. The CDR3 is 13 residues long. CDR3 nucleotides: TGCAGCGTCGATGAAAGCCCAGGGACTGAAGCTTTCTTT. Protein product: CSVDESPGTEAFF.

This clone was counted at least ten times. J is TRBJ2-5 and V is TRBV9, with 8 bases matching TRBD2. The germline V gene has CDR1 SGDLS and CDR2 YYNGEE. The CDR3 has 15 amino acids. Trimming cost V 4 bases and J 3 bases; bases outside gene matches: 8. CDR3 nucleotides: TGTGCCAGCAGCCTGTGGACTAGCCCGGAAGAGACCCAGTACTTC. Translating it yields CASSLWTSPEETQYF.

J is TRBJ1-5 and V is TRBV28; maybe TRBD1 (6 bases). This CDR3 has 14 amino acids. V was trimmed by 6 bases and J by 6 bases, leaving 15 bases between them. CDR1 MDHEN and CDR2 SYDVKM come from the germline V gene. The CDR3 nucleotides are TGTGCCAGCAGGACGACAGGAGGAAGTCAGCCCCAGCATTTT. Residues: CASRTTGGSQPQHF.

The V gene is TRBV5-1, the J gene TRBJ1-1; 8 bases are a match to TRBD1. The germline V gene encodes CDR1 SGHRS and CDR2 YFSETQ. V gave up 4 bases and J gave up 5 bases; unmatched junction bases: 7. The CDR3 totals 14 residues. CDR3 in DNA: TGCGCCAGCAGCGGAAGGACAGGGTGGACTGAAGCTTTCTTT. Encoded protein: CASSGRTGWTEAFF.

This clone was recorded once. CDR3 in DNA: TGTGCCAGCAGCCGCCCCCGGACAGGAGTCAACTATGGCTACACCTTC. Its protein product is CASSRPRTGVNYGYTF. This rearrangement joins TRBV5-4 to TRBJ1-2, with TRBD1 identical over 7 bases. The trim removed 4 bases at V and 2 bases at J, leaving 11 bases unmatched. The CDR3 covers 16 residues. Germline assignment: CDR1 SGHNT and CDR2 YYREEE (reference sequence).

J is TRBJ1-6 and V is TRBV21-1; the D call of TRBD1 is as the table states it, not checked on the DNA. TRBV21-1 is termed a pseudogene. The CDR3 consists of 16 residues. CDR3 sequence: CASSNGEGDQNSPLHF. CDR3 in DNA: TGTGCCAGCAGCAATGGGGAAGGGGATCAAAATTCACCCCTCCACTTT.

This chain joins TRBV27 and TRBJ1-1; D is unclear. Germline CDR1 reads MNHEY; CDR2 reads SMNVEV (reference sequence). V was cut by 8 bases and J by 1 base, with 11 bases left in between. This CDR3 has 13 residues. This CDR3 reads CASSQNRNTEAFF. DNA for the CDR3: TGTGCCAGCTCCCAGAACAGGAACACTGAAGCTTTCTTT.

The chain has TRBV18 and TRBJ2-7, with D perhaps matching TRBD2 (6 bases). Germline CDR1 is KGHSH and CDR2 is LQKENI. This CDR3 spans 15 amino acids. Deletions cut 1 base from V and 5 bases from J, with 15 bases between. The CDR3 protein is CASSPQGLASHEQYF. The CDR3 nucleotides read TGTGCCAGCTCACCACAGGGCCTAGCGAGCCACGAGCAGTACTTC.

The gene calls are TRBV9 and TRBJ2-5; 9 nucleotides line up with TRBD2. This CDR3 has 16 amino acids. Trimming took 0 bases from V and 5 from J; bases not matched to a gene: 8. Germline V lookup: CDR1 SGDLS, CDR2 YYNGEE. CDR3 sequence: CASSVAGRGGRETQYF. DNA for the CDR3: TGTGCCAGCAGCGTAGCTGGGCGGGGGGGCCGCGAGACCCAGTACTTC.

The J gene is TRBJ2-2, the V gene TRBV27; perhaps TRBD1 as D (7 bases). The CDR3 extends over 13 amino acids. Trimming left V 4 bases short and J 8 bases short, with 11 bases between. From germline, CDR1 is MNHEY and CDR2 SMNVEV (reference sequence). The CDR3 coding sequence is TGTGCCAGCAGTTCAGGGGGGTTAGGGGAGCTGTTTTTT. The encoded protein is CASSSGGLGELFF.

The chain is built from TRBV4-3 and TRBJ2-2, with 9 bases fitting TRBD2. Germline V gene lookup returns CDR1 LGHNA and CDR2 YSLEER. V lost 4 bases, J lost 0 bases, and 3 bases stayed unmatched. The CDR3 loop spans 16 amino acids. CDR3 sequence (DNA): TGCGCCAGCAGCCCTAGCGGGGACGCGAACACCGGGGAGCTGTTTTTT. It translates to CASSPSGDANTGELFF.

The J gene is TRBJ2-5, the V gene TRBV5-1, with a possible D match to TRBD1 (6 bases). Germline CDR1 reads SGHRS; CDR2 reads YFSETQ. Trimming took off 3 bases at V and 5 bases at J, with 11 bases between the two ends. This CDR3 region has 13 residues. CDR3 residues: CASSSGQRETQYF. In DNA, the CDR3 is TGCGCCAGCAGCTCCGGACAGCGCGAGACCCAGTACTTC.